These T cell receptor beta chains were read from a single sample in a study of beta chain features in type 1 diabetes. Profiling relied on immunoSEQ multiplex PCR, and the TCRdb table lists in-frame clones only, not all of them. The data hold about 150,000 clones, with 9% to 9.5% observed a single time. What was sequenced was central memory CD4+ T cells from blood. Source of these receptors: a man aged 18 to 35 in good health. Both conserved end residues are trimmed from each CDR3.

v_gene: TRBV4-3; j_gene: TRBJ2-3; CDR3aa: ASSRGALGDTQY
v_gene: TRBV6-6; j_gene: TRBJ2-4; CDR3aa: ASSYRETAAKNIQY
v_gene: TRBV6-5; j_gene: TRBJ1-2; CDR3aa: ASSYSSTGSYGYT
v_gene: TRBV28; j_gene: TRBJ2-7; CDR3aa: ASSLPGTGGGEQY
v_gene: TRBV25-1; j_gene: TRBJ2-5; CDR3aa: ASNHREETQY
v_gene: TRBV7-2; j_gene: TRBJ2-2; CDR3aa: ASSLRSAGGAGELF
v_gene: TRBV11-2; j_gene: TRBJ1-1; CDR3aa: ASSLERGEAF
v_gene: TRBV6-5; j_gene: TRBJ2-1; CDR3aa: ASSANRGGQF
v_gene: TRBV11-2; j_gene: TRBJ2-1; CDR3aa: ASSSRLAGGGNEQF
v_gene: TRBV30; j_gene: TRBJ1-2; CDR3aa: AWSRPQLYGYT
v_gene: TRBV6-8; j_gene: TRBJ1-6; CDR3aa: ASSAGGNSPLH
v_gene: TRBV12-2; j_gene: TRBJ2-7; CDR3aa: ASRLQGDYEQY
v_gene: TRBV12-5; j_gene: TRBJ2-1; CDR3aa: ASAFAGGNYNEQF
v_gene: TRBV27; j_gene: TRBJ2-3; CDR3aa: ASSLSPSGGAVDTQY